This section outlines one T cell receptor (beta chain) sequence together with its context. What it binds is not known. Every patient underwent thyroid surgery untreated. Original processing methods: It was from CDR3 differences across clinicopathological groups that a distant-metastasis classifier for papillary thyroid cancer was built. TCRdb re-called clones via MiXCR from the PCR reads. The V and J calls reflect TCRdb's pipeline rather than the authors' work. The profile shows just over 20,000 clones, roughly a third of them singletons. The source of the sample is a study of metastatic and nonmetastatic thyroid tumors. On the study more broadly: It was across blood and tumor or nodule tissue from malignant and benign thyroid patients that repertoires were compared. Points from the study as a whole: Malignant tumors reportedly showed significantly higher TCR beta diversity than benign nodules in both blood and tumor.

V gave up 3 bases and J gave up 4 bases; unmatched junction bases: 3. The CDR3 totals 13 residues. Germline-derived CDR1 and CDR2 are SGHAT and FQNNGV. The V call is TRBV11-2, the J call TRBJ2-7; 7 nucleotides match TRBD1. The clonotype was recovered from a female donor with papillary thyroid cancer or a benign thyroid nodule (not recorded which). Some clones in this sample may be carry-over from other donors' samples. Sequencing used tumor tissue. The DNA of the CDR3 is TGTGCCAGCAGCTTCGCAGGGGGTTACGAGCAGTACTTC. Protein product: CASSFAGGYEQYF.